The rows below give T cell receptor beta chains drawn from one sample of a study of blood T cell repertoires in COVID-19. Method: immunoSEQ multiplex PCR; TCRdb's copy keeps in-frame clones and lacks some. The repertoire holds about 56,000 clones, with approximately 80% as singletons. The sample comprised peripheral blood. The source is a woman older than 75 with acute or convalescent COVID-19. The CDR3 runs from the conserved cysteine through the conserved F or W. D genes are given only for firm matches. Rows give clone size only sometimes, using once, few, many, or a class for an expanded clone.

J,V,size,D,CDR3,DNA
TRBJ1-1,TRBV6-5,-,TRBD1,CASIGQGISLTEAFF,TGTGCCAGCATAGGACAGGGGATCTCCCTCACTGAAGCTTTCTTT
TRBJ1-1,TRBV25-1,-,-,CASSGARAGARTEAFF,TGTGCCAGCAGTGGGGCCAGGGCGGGGGCGCGGACTGAAGCTTTCTTT
TRBJ2-1,TRBV18,-,-,CASSHPRDEQFF,TGTGCCAGCTCCCACCCCCGAGATGAGCAGTTCTTC
TRBJ2-5,TRBV6-1,-,-,CASSEALAGGQETQYF,TGTGCCAGCAGTGAAGCGCTAGCCGGGGGACAAGAGACCCAGTACTTC
TRBJ2-2,TRBV11-3,-,TRBD1,CASSRTGSNTGELFF,TGTGCCAGCAGCCGGACAGGCTCGAACACCGGGGAGCTGTTTTTT
TRBJ1-4,TRBV9,few,-,CASSASGLTNEKLFF,TGTGCCAGCAGCGCGTCAGGGCTAACTAATGAAAAACTGTTTTTT
TRBJ1-4,TRBV11-3,-,TRBD1,CASSLLKGTGGSDEKLFF,TGTGCCAGCAGTCTACTAAAAGGGACAGGGGGATCAGATGAAAAACTGTTTTTT
TRBJ2-7,TRBV18,once,TRBD1,CASSPPQGAYEQYF,TGTGCCAGCTCACCACCGCAGGGGGCTTACGAGCAGTACTTC
TRBJ2-7,TRBV11-1,-,-,CASSFSRIRSYEQYF,TGTGCCAGCAGCTTTTCGCGTATCCGCTCCTACGAGCAGTACTTC
TRBJ1-1,TRBV4-1,-,-,CASSQDSDTEAFF,TGCGCCAGCAGCCAAGACTCGGACACTGAAGCTTTCTTT
TRBJ2-2,TRBV6-5,-,TRBD1,CASSYGTGPAGELFF,TGTGCCAGCAGTTACGGGACAGGTCCGGCCGGGGAGCTGTTTTTT
TRBJ1-6,TRBV2,-,-,CASRANQGRPLHF,TGTGCCAGCAGGGCAAACCAGGGGAGACCCCTCCACTTT
TRBJ1-1,TRBV14,-,-,CASSQSGGGSNTEAFF,TGTGCCAGCAGCCAATCTGGGGGCGGATCGAACACTGAAGCTTTCTTT
TRBJ1-1,TRBV30,-,-,CAWMGGTTEAFF,TGTGCCTGGATGGGGGGTACCACTGAAGCTTTCTTT
TRBJ2-6,TRBV6-6,-,-,CASSFQREGANVLTF,TGTGCCAGCAGTTTTCAACGGGAGGGGGCCAACGTCCTGACTTTC
TRBJ2-3,TRBV19,-,TRBD2,CASSPTVSSGGANTQYF,TGTGCCAGTAGCCCGACCGTGAGTAGCGGGGGGGCGAATACGCAGTATTTT
TRBJ2-7,TRBV11-3,once,-,CASSLGRQVYEQYF,TGTGCCAGCAGCTTAGGGCGGCAAGTCTACGAGCAGTACTTC
TRBJ1-1,TRBV28,-,-,CASSRGGLNTEAFF,TGTGCCAGCAGCCGGGGGGGGCTCAACACTGAAGCTTTCTTT
TRBJ1-1,TRBV7-9,-,-,CASSLEGPEAFF,TGTGCCAGCAGCTTAGAGGGGCCTGAAGCTTTCTTT
TRBJ2-2,TRBV29-1,-,-,CSASRSNTGELFF,TGCAGCGCATCCCGGTCGAACACCGGGGAGCTGTTTTTT
TRBJ2-5,TRBV15,-,TRBD1,CATSRAKTGGPQETQYF,TGTGCCACCAGCCGCGCAAAGACAGGGGGCCCCCAAGAGACCCAGTACTTC
TRBJ1-3,TRBV30,-,-,CAWGRRVSGNTIYF,TGTGCCTGGGGGAGGAGGGTGTCTGGAAACACCATATATTTT